This T cell receptor beta chain was recovered during a study of blood T cell repertoires in COVID-19. Trimming took off 0 bases at V and 4 bases at J, with 12 bases between the two ends. This CDR3 is built from 15 residues. The germline CDR1 and CDR2 sequences are LGHNA and YNFKEQ. In the original workflow: Estimation of nucleated cell counts relied on the amplification of reference gene primers. Method: immunoSEQ multiplex PCR; TCRdb's copy keeps in-frame clones and lacks some. Clone size and the V and J calls come from that table; the DNA yielded D and trimming. The data contain 50,000 to 80,000 clones, around 90% of them singletons.

The TCR was taken from a woman in her thirties or forties who had recovered from COVID-19. Sample: PBMCs or T cells enriched from blood (not recorded which). The chain uses TRBV4-2 and TRBJ1-2; tentatively, D is TRBD1 (6 bases). DNA for the CDR3: TGTGCCAGCAGCCAAGATTACTCCAGGGGCTATGGCTACACCTTC. Its protein product is CASSQDYSRGYGYTF.